Following are 16 T cell receptor beta chains from one sample sequenced in a study of cytomegalovirus exposure and HLA in healthy donors. PCR used 60 Vbeta primers and 13 Jbeta primers. Profiled with immunoSEQ multiplex PCR; TCRdb holds only in-frame clones, not every one. This table holds about 200,000 clones. Sequencing was performed on PBMCs. Source of these receptors: a man aged 30 to 45 in good health and CMV-seronegative.

This chain connects TRBV20-1 to TRBJ2-1; possibly TRBD1 for D (6 bases). The CDR3 consists of 11 residues. V lost 3 bases and J lost 15, with 15 bases in between. Germline-derived CDR1 and CDR2 are DFQATT and SNEGSKA (reference sequence). The CDR3: CSARTTGFGFF. CDR3 nucleotides: TGCAGTGCTAGGACCACAGGGTTCGGGTTCTTC.

V usage is TRBV13 and J usage is TRBJ2-5; D not resolved. This CDR3 comprises 14 residues. Trimming took off 1 base at V and 3 bases at J, with 9 bases between the two ends. The germline V gene has CDR1 PRHDT and CDR2 FYEKMQ (reference sequence). CDR3 sequence reads: CASSLAGLEETQYF. The CDR3 region has the DNA TGTGCCAGCAGCTTAGCAGGCCTGGAAGAGACCCAGTACTTC. The full variable domain, in which reference TRBV13 and TRBJ2-5 provide the parts outside the CDR3, is AAGVIQSPRHLIKEKRETATLKCYPIPRHDTVYWYQQGPGQDPQFLISFYEKMQSDKGSIPDRFSAQQFSDYHSELNMSSLELGDSALYFCASSLAGLEETQYFGPGTRLLVL.

This sequence joins TRBV6-1 and TRBJ2-3, with TRBD2 matching 9 bases. CDR1 and CDR2 (germline): MNHNS, SASEGT. This CDR3 is 14 amino acids long. The CDR3 sequence: CAPGGREGGDTQYF. The DNA of the CDR3 is TGTGCGCCTGGGGGGCGGGAGGGAGGAGATACGCAGTATTTT.

The J gene is TRBJ1-5, the V gene TRBV28; tentative D call: TRBD1 (5 bases). The CDR3 has 13 residues. V lost 2 bases to trimming and J lost 4 bases, with 6 bases between them. Germline V gives CDR1 MDHEN, CDR2 SYDVKM. The CDR3 DNA reads TGTGCCAGCAGTTTAGCAGGGAATCAGCCCCAGCATTTT. Amino acids: CASSLAGNQPQHF.

The chain combines TRBV4-2 with TRBJ1-2; D call uncertain. The CDR3 length is 15 residues. The germline CDR1 and CDR2 sequences are LGHNA and YNFKEQ. V shed 3 bases and J shed 0 bases, with 11 bases lying between them. The chain's CDR3 is CASSHHKGANYGYTF. The CDR3 DNA sequence: TGTGCCAGCAGCCACCATAAGGGAGCTAACTATGGCTACACCTTC.

The chain employs TRBV6-6 and TRBJ2-1; 9 bases are a match to TRBD2. Germline loops: CDR1 MNHNY, CDR2 SVGAGI (reference sequence). The CDR3 is 15 amino acids. The junction had 7 bases not matched to a gene; V was cut back by 6 bases and J by 4 bases. The CDR3: CASSPQRGVYNEQFF. In DNA form, the CDR3 reads TGTGCCAGCAGCCCCCAGCGGGGGGTTTACAATGAGCAGTTCTTC.

Comments on this clone: Distinct nucleotide sequences in the sample also encode this CDR3. The chain uses TRBV10-2 and TRBJ1-4, with a weak D call TRBD1 (6 bases). V lost 0 bases to trimming and J lost 2 bases, with 13 bases between them. Per the germline V gene, CDR1 is WSHSY and CDR2 is SAAADI. The CDR3 extends over 17 amino acids. The CDR3 reads CASSESKQGVTNEKLFF. In DNA, the CDR3 is TGCGCCAGCAGTGAGTCGAAACAGGGTGTTACTAATGAAAAACTGTTTTTT.

The chain uses TRBV11-1 and TRBJ2-2, with D possibly TRBD1 on 6 matching bases. V lost 0 bases to trimming and J lost 4 bases, with 12 bases between them. The CDR3 sequence is 16 residues long. Germline CDR1 and CDR2: SGHAT and FQDESV (reference sequence). The CDR3 sequence: CASSLAITGLTGELFF. CDR3 DNA sequence: TGTGCCAGCAGCTTAGCGATCACAGGGCTCACCGGGGAGCTGTTTTTT.

The V and J genes are TRBV5-1 and TRBJ1-1, with D uncertain. The CDR3 runs to 14 residues. The V end lost 0 bases, the J end lost 4 bases, and 10 bases lay between the germline ends. Germline V gene sequence: CDR1 SGHRS, CDR2 YFSETQ. CDR3 DNA sequence: TGCGCCAGCAGCTTGGCCGGGGAGGGCACTGAAGCTTTCTTT. Its translation is CASSLAGEGTEAFF.

In nucleotides, the CDR3 is TGTGCCAGCGGGCACCTCAGGGGATCCTACGAGCAGTACTTC. Its protein is CASGHLRGSYEQYF. The chain recombines TRBV28 with TRBJ2-7; D may be TRBD1 (6 bases). Trimming removed 8 bases at V and 1 base at J, with 15 bases between. Germline V gene sequence: CDR1 MDHEN, CDR2 SYDVKM. The CDR3 length is 14 residues.

V usage is TRBV14 and J usage is TRBJ2-5, with a tentative D call TRBD1 (6 bases). CDR1 is SGHDN and CDR2 is FVKESK in the germline V gene. The CDR3 spans 14 residues. Trimming took off 1 base at V and 4 bases at J, with 10 bases between the two ends. The CDR3 loop reads CASSQGGRGETQYF. The CDR3 DNA sequence: TGTGCCAGCAGCCAAGGGGGCAGGGGAGAGACCCAGTACTTC. Complete variable domain (other parts from reference TRBV14 and TRBJ2-5): EAGVTQFPSHSVIEKGQTVTLRCDPISGHDNLYWYRRVMGKEIKFLLHFVKESKQDESGMPNNRFLAERTGGTYSTLKVQPAELEDSGVYFCASSQGGRGETQYFGPGTRLLVL.

V gene TRBV7-6 combines with J gene TRBJ1-2; TRBD1 agrees at 10 bases. V shed 5 bases, J shed 8 bases, and the junction held 8 bases outside the gene matches. The CDR3 has 14 amino acids. Per germline, CDR1 SGHVS and CDR2 FNYEAQ. DNA of the CDR3: TGTGCCAGCAGCATAGGACAGGGGGAGGGGGGCTACACCTTC. It specifies CASSIGQGEGGYTF. Supplemented by reference TRBV7-6 and TRBJ1-2, the full variable domain reads GAGVSQSPRYKVTKRGQDVALRCDPISGHVSLYWYRQALGQGPEFLTYFNYEAQQDKSGLPNDRFSAERPEGSISTLTIQRTEQRDSAMYRCASSIGQGEGGYTFGSGTRLTVV.

V and J are TRBV9 and TRBJ2-6, with a tentative D call TRBD2 (7 bases). CDR3 length equals 17 residues. The V end lost 0 bases, the J end lost 7 bases, and 17 bases lay between the germline ends. CDR1 SGDLS and CDR2 YYNGEE come from the germline V gene. CDR3 DNA: TGTGCCAGCAGCGTAGACAAACGGGGGGCCGTAGCCAACGTCCTGACTTTC. Its translation is CASSVDKRGAVANVLTF.

The J gene is TRBJ1-5, the V gene TRBV5-1; a possible D gene is TRBD1 (5 bases). Germline V gene sequence: CDR1 SGHRS, CDR2 YFSETQ. CDR3 length: 14 residues. V gave up 2 bases and J gave up 3 bases, with 9 bases separating them. The CDR3 DNA reads TGCGCCAGCAGCTTCGACAGTATCAATCAGCCCCAGCATTTT. This codes for CASSFDSINQPQHF.

This chain uses TRBV5-4 with TRBJ2-7, with TRBD2 matching 9 bases. The CDR3 contains 16 residues. Trimming removed 1 base from V and 4 bases from J; junction bases left unmatched: 9. Germline CDR1 and CDR2: SGHNT and YYREEE (reference sequence). The CDR3 here is CASSLRPREGRYEQYF. DNA for the CDR3: TGTGCCAGCAGCTTGCGTCCGCGGGAGGGCCGATACGAGCAGTACTTC.

The chain links TRBV18 to TRBJ2-2, with 10 bases identical to TRBD2. CDR3 length: 16 amino acids. Unmatched junction bases numbered 7, after V lost 4 bases and J lost 5 bases. Germline V gene sequence: CDR1 KGHSH, CDR2 LQKENI. The CDR3 loop is CASSLSSGRSTGELFF. For the CDR3, the DNA is TGTGCCAGCTCACTGTCTAGCGGGAGATCTACCGGGGAGCTGTTTTTT.